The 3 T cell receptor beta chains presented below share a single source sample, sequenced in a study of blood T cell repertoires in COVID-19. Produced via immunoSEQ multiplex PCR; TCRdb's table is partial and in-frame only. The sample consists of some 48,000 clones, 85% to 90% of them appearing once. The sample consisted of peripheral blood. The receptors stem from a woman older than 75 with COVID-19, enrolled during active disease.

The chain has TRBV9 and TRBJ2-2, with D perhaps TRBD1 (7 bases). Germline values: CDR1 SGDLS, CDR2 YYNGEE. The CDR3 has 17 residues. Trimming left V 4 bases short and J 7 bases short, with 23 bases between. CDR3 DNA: TGTGCCAGCAGCAGACCCCGGGGACAGAGGGGAGGCGGGGAGCTGTTTTTT. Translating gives CASSRPRGQRGGGELFF.

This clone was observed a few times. CDR3 nucleotide sequence: TGTGCCAGCAGCTCGGGACAGGGGGAGAGTTCACCCCTCCACTTT. It codes for CASSSGQGESSPLHF. The rearrangement links TRBV7-2 to TRBJ1-6; TRBD1 aligns across 11 bases. From germline, CDR1 is SGHTA and CDR2 FQGNSA. The CDR3 runs 15 residues. J was trimmed by 9 bases and V by 4 bases; bases with no gene match: 5.

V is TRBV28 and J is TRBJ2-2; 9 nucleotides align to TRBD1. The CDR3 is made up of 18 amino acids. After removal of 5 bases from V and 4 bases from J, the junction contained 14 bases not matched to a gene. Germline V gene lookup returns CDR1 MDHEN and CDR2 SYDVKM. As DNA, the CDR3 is TGTGCCAGCAGTAGGTATACCTTCGGGACAGGGAGCACCGGGGAGCTGTTTTTT. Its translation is CASSRYTFGTGSTGELFF.